These T cell receptor beta chains were read from a single sample in a study of response to subunit inactivated influenza vaccine. TCRdb reanalysed the RT-PCR reads using MiXCR and keeps one entry per CDR3 protein. The data contain about 500,000 distinct CDR3 sequences, approximately 17% of them singletons. This material consisted of CD4+ T cells sorted from PBMCs, taken less than 30 months after vaccination. The receptors originated from a man between 50 and 69 years old who received an inactivated influenza vaccine. Both conserved end residues are part of each CDR3. Fields, in order: clone size, V gene, CDR3 protein. Clone size is shown for a subset of rows, as once, few, many or a class of expanded clone.

>many|TRBV7-9
CASSLGGGEHYGYTF
>NA|TRBV5-1
CASSLVPRDTQYF
>few|TRBV7-2
CASSFGQGTYEQYF
>NA|TRBV6-2/TRBV6-3
CASSLFGSAFSYEQYF
>NA|TRBV6-2/TRBV6-3
CASSRRDRGRVEQYF
>few|TRBV9
CASSVQVTTETQYF
>few|TRBV12-3/TRBV12-4
CASSYLGLSTDTQYF
>few|TRBV7-6
CASSLALGSTDTQYF
>many|TRBV6-5
CASSYETGSYEQYF
>NA|TRBV28
CASSLGLDMSGYTF
>NA|TRBV20-1
CSARLSGVGTDTQYF
>NA|TRBV7-8
CASRRAGDTDTQYF
>few|TRBV5-1
CASSQGQGAFNEQFF
>NA|TRBV4-3
CASSQETGYSNYGYTF
>NA|TRBV6-2/TRBV6-3
CASSSVTEAFF
>NA|TRBV3-1
CASSQDRGRGSDGYTF
>NA|TRBV7-2
CASSFQRGLGETQYF
>NA|TRBV5-6
CASSLGRGVYGYTF
>many|TRBV28
CASSPSGSYEQYF
>few|TRBV6-2/TRBV6-3
CASSFSGLNTGELFF
>few|TRBV7-2
CASSPRWSGGTGELFF
>once|TRBV5-1
CASSLGLAGGYNEQFF
>few|TRBV5-1
CASSLEQGYEQYF
>few|TRBV19
CASSIRWGYGGELFF
>NA|TRBV20-1
CSAPHQGSYNEQFF
>few|TRBV6-2/TRBV6-3
CASSYPGGGYEQYF